This TCR beta chain was observed in a study of T cells in Graves' hyperthyroidism and ophthalmopathy (dated by TCRdb to the late 2010s). Study-level background: Peripheral blood was collected at initial diagnosis, before any treatment. To identify TCR V-J signatures that set the groups apart, the researchers used a discovery cohort of about a hundred patients, made up of about 44 with Graves' ophthalmopathy and 55 to 65 with stable Graves' hyperthyroidism. Prospective prediction of ophthalmopathy was tested in an independent validation cohort consisting of 18 hyperthyroidism patients and about 17 patients who later progressed to ophthalmopathy. The roughly 91 discovery patients were randomly split 7:3 into training and test sets. In addition, the study compared T-cell repertoires in thyroid tissue and in blood from roughly six Graves' hyperthyroidism patients. Following sampling, methimazole starting at 30 mg daily was given to hyperthyroidism patients, and high-dose intravenous methylprednisolone was given to ophthalmopathy patients. The paper describes TCR Vbeta CDR3 sequencing of roughly 130 peripheral blood samples, made up of 43 ophthalmopathy patients, roughly 72 hyperthyroidism patients and roughly 17 progressor patients.

Per the germline V gene, MDHEN is the CDR1 and SYDVKM is the CDR2. From V the trimming removes 4 bases and from J it removes 0 bases, while the gene matches leave 9 bases of the junction unaccounted for. Its CDR3 holds 17 amino acids, cysteine through phenylalanine. Of all the DNA, just the CDR3 is kept, 51 bases in frame from base 1. The sample holds many counts of this clonotype. The clone's antigen remains unknown. Base-call qualities are not available, and no considerably larger clone is one nucleotide away. The TCR beta CDR3 regions were amplified from RNA transcripts. The first round of RT-PCR for the TCR CDR3 was performed with the HTBI primer set and the Qiagen OneStep RT-PCR kit. The libraries were constructed in a second round of multiplex PCR and then size-selected and purified. The libraries were sequenced on an Illumina HiSeq2000 using paired-end 100 bp reads. The paper's data handling went like this. Raw data were processed with SOAPnuke, discarding reads with adapters, uncalled bases, mean Phred below 15, or no exact constant-primer or identifier match. COPE v1.2.5 was used to merge high-quality paired reads, and clonotypes were defined as unique nucleotide sequences. MiTCR v1.1 was used to align the clonotypes against IMGT TRBV, TRBD and TRBJ reference segments. Analysis was restricted to V-J combinations with a frequency above 0.0001, which covered about 99% of repertoires. The TCS score was defined as F50 (clonal expansion) divided by E x V (chaos), with BLOSUM62-based TCRdist calculated between CDR3 peptides within each V-J. Welch's t-statistics and random forest reduced approximately 520 V-J features to about 12, which were used in a naive Bayes classifier (R e1071). The public reads were quality trimmed at Q25 with fastp and then assembled into clones with MiXCR by TCRdb, keeping productive beta chains. Entries are consolidated by CDR3 protein sequence, retaining the most common genes and DNA. These V and J calls originate from TCRdb's pipeline instead of the authors' own analysis. The table for this sample lists 130,000 to 150,000 distinct CDR3 sequences; less than 25% of them were counted only once. The ten largest account for roughly 73% of the sample.

General conclusions and limits of the study: Sample size was not statistically predetermined, and blinding of investigators to group allocation was not performed. In cross-validation, a model built on a 13 V-J signature told ophthalmopathy apart from stable hyperthyroidism with just under 90% sensitivity and roughly 82% specificity, and in testing the same model reached 80%/75%. Blood samples also contained most of the expanded thyroid clonotypes (frequency above 0.001), which suggests that blood repertoires may reflect thyroid immune responses. In validation, progression to ophthalmopathy was predicted by the model with around 70% sensitivity and about 72% specificity, a median of approximately 6.5 months before onset.

The hyperthyroidism patients were between 18 and 65 years old and newly diagnosed, with a disease duration of less than 2 months. Patients with uncontrolled infections, other autoimmune diseases, pregnancy or lactation were excluded. Diagnoses were based on clinical symptoms, serum thyroxine and TRAb, thyroid ultrasound and orbital computed tomography. Blood from progressor patients was drawn when they were first diagnosed with hyperthyroidism, before any ophthalmopathy symptoms appeared. Ficoll-Paque density gradient centrifugation was used to isolate PBMCs from around 9.1 ml of fresh peripheral blood. Progressor patients were defined as those initially diagnosed with Graves' hyperthyroidism in whom ophthalmopathy developed during follow-up. Total RNA was extracted with Trizol reagent, and quality was checked on an Agilent 2100 Bioanalyzer.

This receptor was taken from a woman in her 50s with Graves' hyperthyroidism that later progressed to Graves' ophthalmopathy. The chain is encoded by TRBV28 joined to TRBJ2-4, and 7 junctional nucleotides match TRBD1. Sequencing input: blood. The DNA reads as follows: TGTGCCAGCAGTTGGGACCAGGGGGTTTTAGCCAAAAACATTCAGTACTTC. It is translated as CASSWDQGVLAKNIQYF.